The entry that follows covers one T cell receptor (beta chain) sequence. This specimen belongs to a study of blood T cell repertoires in COVID-19. The assay was immunoSEQ multiplex PCR, and TCRdb's table has in-frame clones only and misses some. The repertoire holds 350,000 to 450,000 clones, with about nine tenths as singletons. The germline V gene has CDR1 SQVTM and CDR2 ANQGSEA. Trimming pared 8 bases from V and 4 bases from J, leaving 10 bases between. CDR3 size: 11 residues. This receptor was identified in a woman aged 40 to 50 with COVID-19, enrolled during active disease. Sequencing was carried out using peripheral blood. V is TRBV29-1 and J is TRBJ2-3; D unresolved. The CDR3 spells CSSRFSDTQYF. CDR3 coding DNA: TGCAGCTCCAGGTTCTCAGATACGCAGTATTTT.